This T cell receptor beta chain stems from a study of T-cell reconstitution after alpha-beta-depleted transplantation in children. General study findings and limits: It was reported that alpha-beta T cells came from several hundred expanded graft clones (about two months after transplant).

Trimming stripped 3 bases from V and 2 bases from J, with 8 bases between. CDR1 SGHDN and CDR2 FVKESK come from the germline V gene. This CDR3 has 13 amino acids. As to this clonotype: Its antigen is undetermined.

Preparing the TCRbeta library involved the use of unique molecular identifiers. TCRdb re-called the PCR reads through MiXCR, storing one row per CDR3 protein. The data show hundreds of thousands of distinct CDR3 sequences, with 24% seen just once and 4% to 5.5% held by the top ten. The sample in question was PBMCs, mostly from graft donor cells, obtained 360 days after TCRalphabeta/CD19-depleted stem cell transplant. The TCR was taken from a female patient aged 2-9 years who had a stem cell transplant for congenital amegakaryocytic thrombocytopenia, so the T cells may come from the graft donor. This chain joins TRBV14 and TRBJ2-7, with D tentatively TRBD2 (6 bases). The CDR3 DNA sequence: TGTGCCAGCAGCCAGGACTACACCTACGAGCAGTACTTC. Translating gives CASSQDYTYEQYF.